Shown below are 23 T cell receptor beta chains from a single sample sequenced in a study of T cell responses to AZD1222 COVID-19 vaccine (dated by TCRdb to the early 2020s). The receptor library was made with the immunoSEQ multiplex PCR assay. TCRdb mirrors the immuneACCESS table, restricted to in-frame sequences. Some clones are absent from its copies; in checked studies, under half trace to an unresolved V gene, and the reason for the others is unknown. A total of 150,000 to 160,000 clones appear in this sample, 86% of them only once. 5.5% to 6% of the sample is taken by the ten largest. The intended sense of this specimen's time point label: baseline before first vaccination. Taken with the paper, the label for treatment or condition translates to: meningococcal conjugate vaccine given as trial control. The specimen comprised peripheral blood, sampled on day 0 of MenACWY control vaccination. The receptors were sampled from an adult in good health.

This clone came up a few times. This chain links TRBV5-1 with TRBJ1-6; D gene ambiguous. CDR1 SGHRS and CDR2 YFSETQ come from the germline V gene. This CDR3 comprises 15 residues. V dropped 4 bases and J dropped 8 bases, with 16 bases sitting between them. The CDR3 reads CASSIGPGRDSPLHF. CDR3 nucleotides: TGCGCCAGCAGCATTGGACCTGGGCGAGATTCACCCCTCCACTTT. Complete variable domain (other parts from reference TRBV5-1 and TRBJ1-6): KAGVTQTPRYLIKTRGQQVTLSCSPISGHRSVSWYQQTPGQGLQFLFEYFSETQRNKGNFPGRFSGRQFSNSRSEMNVSTLELGDSALYLCASSIGPGRDSPLHFGNGTRLTVT.

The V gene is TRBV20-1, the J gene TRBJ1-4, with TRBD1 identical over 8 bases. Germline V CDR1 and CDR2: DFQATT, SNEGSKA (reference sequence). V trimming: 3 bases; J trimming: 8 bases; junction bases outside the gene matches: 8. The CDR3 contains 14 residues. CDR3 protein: CSASGQGAREKLFF. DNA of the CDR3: TGCAGTGCTAGTGGGCAGGGGGCCCGGGAAAAACTGTTTTTT.

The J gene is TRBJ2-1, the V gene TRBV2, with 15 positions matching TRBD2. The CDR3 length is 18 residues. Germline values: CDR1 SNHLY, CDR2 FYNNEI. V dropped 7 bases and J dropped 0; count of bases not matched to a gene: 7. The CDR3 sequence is CASIMRTSGGASYNEQFF. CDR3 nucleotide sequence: TGTGCCAGCATAATGAGGACTAGCGGGGGGGCCTCCTACAATGAGCAGTTCTTC. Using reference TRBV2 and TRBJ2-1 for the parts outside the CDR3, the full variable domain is EPEVTQTPSHQVTQMGQEVILRCVPISNHLYFYWYRQILGQKVEFLVSFYNNEISEKSEIFDDQFSVERPDGSNFTLKIRSTKLEDSAMYFCASIMRTSGGASYNEQFFGPGTRLTVL.

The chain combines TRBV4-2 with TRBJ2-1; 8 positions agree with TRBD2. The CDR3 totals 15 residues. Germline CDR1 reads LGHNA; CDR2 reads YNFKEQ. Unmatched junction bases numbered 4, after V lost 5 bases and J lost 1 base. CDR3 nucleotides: TGTGCCAGCAGCGATGCGGGGGGTTCCTACAATGAGCAGTTCTTC. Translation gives CASSDAGGSYNEQFF.

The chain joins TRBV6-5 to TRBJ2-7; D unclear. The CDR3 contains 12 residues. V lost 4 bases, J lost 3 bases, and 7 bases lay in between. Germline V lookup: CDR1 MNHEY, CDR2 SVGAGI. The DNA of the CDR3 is TGTGCCAGCAGTTCCCGGGTCTACGAGCAGTACGTC. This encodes CASSSRVYEQYV.

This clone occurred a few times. CDR3 loop: CASSSSDRVGEKLFF. DNA for the CDR3: TGTGCCAGCAGTTCCTCGGACAGGGTTGGTGAAAAACTGTTTTTT. This chain uses TRBV27 with TRBJ1-4; 8 bases map to TRBD1. This CDR3 comprises 15 residues. Trimming at V came to 4 bases and at J to 7 bases, leaving 8 bases not matched to a gene. Per the germline V gene, CDR1 is MNHEY and CDR2 is SMNVEV (reference sequence).

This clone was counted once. The CDR3 coding sequence is TGTGCCAGCTCTACTATTAGCTCCTACGAGCAGTACGTC. Translating it yields CASSTISSYEQYV. The rearrangement links TRBV7-2 to TRBJ2-7, with no clear D. Trimming pared 8 bases from V and 0 bases from J, leaving 11 bases between. The CDR3 sequence is 13 residues long. Germline V gives CDR1 SGHTA, CDR2 FQGNSA.

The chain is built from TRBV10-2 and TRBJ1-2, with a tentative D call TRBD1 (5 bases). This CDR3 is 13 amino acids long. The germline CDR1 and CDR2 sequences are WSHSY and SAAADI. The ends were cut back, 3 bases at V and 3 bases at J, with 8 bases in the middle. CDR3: CASSEGVHYGYTF. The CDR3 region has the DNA TGCGCCAGCAGTGAAGGGGTTCACTATGGCTACACCTTC.

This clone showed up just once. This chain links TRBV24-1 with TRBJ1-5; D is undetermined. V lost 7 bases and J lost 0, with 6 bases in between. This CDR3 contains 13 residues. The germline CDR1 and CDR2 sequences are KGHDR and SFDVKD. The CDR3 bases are TGTGCCACCAGCACAGATAGCAATCAGCCCCAGCATTTT. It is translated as CATSTDSNQPQHF.

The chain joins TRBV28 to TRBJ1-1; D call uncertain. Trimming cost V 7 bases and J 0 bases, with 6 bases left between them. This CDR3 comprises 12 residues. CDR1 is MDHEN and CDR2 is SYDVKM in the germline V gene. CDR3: CASKILNTEAFF. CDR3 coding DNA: TGTGCCAGCAAAATCCTGAACACTGAAGCTTTCTTT.

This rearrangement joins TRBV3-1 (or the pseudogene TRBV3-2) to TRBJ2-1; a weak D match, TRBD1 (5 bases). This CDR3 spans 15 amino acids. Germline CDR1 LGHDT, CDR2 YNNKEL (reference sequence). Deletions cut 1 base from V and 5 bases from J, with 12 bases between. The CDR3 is CASSQVKGFNNEQFF. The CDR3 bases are TGTGCCAGCAGCCAAGTAAAGGGGTTCAACAATGAGCAGTTCTTC.

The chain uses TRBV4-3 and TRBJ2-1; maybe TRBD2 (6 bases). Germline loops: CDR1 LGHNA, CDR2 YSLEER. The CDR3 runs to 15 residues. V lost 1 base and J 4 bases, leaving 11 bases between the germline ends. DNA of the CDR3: TGCGCCAGCAGCCAAGGTCGCGGGGATTACAATGAGCAGTTCTTC. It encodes CASSQGRGDYNEQFF.

CDR3 bases: TGTGCCAGCTCACCAAGGGTTGCAACTAATGAAAAACTGTTTTTT. It translates to CASSPRVATNEKLFF. The rearrangement uses TRBV18 and TRBJ1-4; D unclear. The V gene lost 2 bases and the J gene lost 0 bases, with 7 bases spanning the gap. Germline V gene data show CDR1 as KGHSH and CDR2 as LQKENI. The CDR3 is 15 residues long.

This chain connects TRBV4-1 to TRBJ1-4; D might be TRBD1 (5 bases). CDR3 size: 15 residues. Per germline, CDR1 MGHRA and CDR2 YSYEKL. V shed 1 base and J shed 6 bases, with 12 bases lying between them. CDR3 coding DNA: TGCGCCAGCAGCCAAGTCGAGGGGAGGTATGAAAAACTGTTTTTT. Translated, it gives CASSQVEGRYEKLFF.

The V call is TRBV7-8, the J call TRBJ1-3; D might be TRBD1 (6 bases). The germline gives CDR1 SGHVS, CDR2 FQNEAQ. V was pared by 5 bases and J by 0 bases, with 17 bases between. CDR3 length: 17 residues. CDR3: CASSPSSRGRSGNTIYF. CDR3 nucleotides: TGTGCCAGCAGCCCCTCGTCGCGGGGGCGCTCTGGAAACACCATATATTTT.

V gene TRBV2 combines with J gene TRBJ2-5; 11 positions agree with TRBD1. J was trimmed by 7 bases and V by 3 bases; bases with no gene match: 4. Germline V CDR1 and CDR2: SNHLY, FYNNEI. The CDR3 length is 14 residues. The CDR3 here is CASSEVGTGGTQYF. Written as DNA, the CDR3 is TGTGCCAGCAGTGAGGTGGGGACAGGGGGGACCCAGTACTTC. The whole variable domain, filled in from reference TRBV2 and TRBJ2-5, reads EPEVTQTPSHQVTQMGQEVILRCVPISNHLYFYWYRQILGQKVEFLVSFYNNEISEKSEIFDDQFSVERPDGSNFTLKIRSTKLEDSAMYFCASSEVGTGGTQYFGPGTRLLVL.

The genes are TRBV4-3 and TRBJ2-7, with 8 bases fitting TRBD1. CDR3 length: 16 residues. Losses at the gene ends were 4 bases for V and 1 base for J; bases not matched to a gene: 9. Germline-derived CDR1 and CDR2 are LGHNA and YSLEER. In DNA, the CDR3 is TGCGCCAGCAGCCGAAGGGGACAGGAGAGTTCCTACGAGCAGTACTTC. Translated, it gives CASSRRGQESSYEQYF.

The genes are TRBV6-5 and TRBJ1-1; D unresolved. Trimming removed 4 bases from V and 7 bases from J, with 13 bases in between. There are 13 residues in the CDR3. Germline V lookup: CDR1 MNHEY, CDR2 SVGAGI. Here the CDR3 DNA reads TGTGCCAGCAGTTCCCGGAGACATTTTGAAGCTTTCTTT. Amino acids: CASSSRRHFEAFF.

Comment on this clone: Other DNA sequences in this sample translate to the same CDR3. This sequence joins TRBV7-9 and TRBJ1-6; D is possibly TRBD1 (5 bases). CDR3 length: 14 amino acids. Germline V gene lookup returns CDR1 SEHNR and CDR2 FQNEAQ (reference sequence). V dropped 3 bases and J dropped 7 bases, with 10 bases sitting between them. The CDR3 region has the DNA TGTGCCAGCAGCTTTCAGGGACTGAATTCACCCCTCCACTTT. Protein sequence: CASSFQGLNSPLHF.

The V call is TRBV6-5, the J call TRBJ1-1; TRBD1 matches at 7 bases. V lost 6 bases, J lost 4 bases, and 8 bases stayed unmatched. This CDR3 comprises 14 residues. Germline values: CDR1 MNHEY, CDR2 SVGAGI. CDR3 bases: TGTGCCAGCAGCCAACAGGGGATTGGCACTGAAGCTTTCTTT. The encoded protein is CASSQQGIGTEAFF.

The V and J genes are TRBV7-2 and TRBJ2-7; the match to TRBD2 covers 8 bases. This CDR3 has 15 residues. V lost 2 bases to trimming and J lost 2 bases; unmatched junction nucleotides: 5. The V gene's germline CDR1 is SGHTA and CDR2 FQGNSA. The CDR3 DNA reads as TGTGCCAGCAGCTTAAGTTCAGCGGGAGCCTACGAGCAGTACTTC. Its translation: CASSLSSAGAYEQYF.

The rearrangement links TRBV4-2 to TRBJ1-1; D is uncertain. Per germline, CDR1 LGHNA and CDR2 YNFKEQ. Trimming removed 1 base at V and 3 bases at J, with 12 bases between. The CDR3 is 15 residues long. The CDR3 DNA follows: TGTGCCAGCAGCCAAGCCCCGGAGTTGGACACTGAAGCTTTCTTT. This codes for CASSQAPELDTEAFF.

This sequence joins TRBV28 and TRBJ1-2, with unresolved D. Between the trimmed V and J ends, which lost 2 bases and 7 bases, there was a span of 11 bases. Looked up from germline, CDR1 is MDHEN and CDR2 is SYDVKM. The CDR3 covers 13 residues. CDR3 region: CASSLVGSGGYTF. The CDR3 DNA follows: TGTGCCAGCAGTTTAGTCGGGTCGGGTGGCTACACCTTC.